This TCR beta chain was documented in a study of blood T cell repertoires in COVID-19. Authors' analysis steps: Amplification with reference gene primers provided the estimates of nucleated cell counts. The assay was immunoSEQ multiplex PCR, and TCRdb's table has in-frame clones only and misses some. D and trimming come from the DNA, and the V and J calls and clone size come from that table. The table includes approximately 49,000 clones, under 70% detected once. The CDR3 consists of 15 residues. V was pared by 3 bases and J by 4 bases, with 15 bases between. Germline CDR1 reads MRHNA; CDR2 reads SNTAGT.

Source material: peripheral blood. The clonotype was recovered from a woman aged 70 to 79 with acute or convalescent COVID-19. The gene calls are TRBV6-4 and TRBJ2-5; tentatively, D is TRBD1 (5 bases). CDR3 protein: CASSESGALGETQYF. As DNA, the CDR3 is TGTGCCAGCAGTGAGTCTGGGGCTTTAGGAGAGACCCAGTACTTC.